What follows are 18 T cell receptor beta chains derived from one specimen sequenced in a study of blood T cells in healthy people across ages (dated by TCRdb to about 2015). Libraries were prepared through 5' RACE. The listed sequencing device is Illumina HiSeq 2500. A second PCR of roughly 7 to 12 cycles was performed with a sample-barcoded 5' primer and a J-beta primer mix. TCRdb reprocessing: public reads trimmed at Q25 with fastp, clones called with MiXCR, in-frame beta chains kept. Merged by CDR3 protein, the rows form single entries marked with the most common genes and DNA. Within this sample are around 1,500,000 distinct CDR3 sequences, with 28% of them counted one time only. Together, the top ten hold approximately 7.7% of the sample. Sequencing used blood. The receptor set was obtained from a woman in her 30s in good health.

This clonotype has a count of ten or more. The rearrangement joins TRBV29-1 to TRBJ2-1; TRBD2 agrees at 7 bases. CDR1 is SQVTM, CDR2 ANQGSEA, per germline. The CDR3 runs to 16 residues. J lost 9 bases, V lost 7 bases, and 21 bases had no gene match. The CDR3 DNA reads TGCAGCGCCGGTGCAATAGCGGGTCCCTTGGAGGGTGAGCAGTTCTTC. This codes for CSAGAIAGPLEGEQFF.

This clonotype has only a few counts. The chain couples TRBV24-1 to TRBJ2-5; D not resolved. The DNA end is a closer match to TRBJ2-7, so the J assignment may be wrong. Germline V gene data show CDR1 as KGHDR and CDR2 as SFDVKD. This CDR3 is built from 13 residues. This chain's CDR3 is CATSDLTWGEQYF. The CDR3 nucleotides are TGTGCCACCAGTGATTTGACATGGGGCGAGCAGTACTTC.

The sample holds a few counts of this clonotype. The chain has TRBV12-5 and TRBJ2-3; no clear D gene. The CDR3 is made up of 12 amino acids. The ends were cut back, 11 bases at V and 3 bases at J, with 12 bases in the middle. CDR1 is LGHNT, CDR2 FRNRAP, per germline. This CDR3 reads CAPPEWTDTQYF. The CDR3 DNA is TGTGCTCCCCCCGAATGGACAGATACGCAGTATTTT.

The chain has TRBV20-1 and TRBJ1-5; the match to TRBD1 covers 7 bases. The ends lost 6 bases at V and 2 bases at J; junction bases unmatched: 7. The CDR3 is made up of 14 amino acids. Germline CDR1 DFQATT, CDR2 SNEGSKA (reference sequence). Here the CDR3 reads CSAQPTGGNQPQHF. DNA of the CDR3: TGCAGTGCCCAGCCCACAGGGGGCAATCAGCCCCAGCATTTT.

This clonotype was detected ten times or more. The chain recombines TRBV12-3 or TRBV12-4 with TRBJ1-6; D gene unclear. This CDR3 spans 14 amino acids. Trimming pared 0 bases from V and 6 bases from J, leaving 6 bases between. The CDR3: CASSLAGGNSPLHF. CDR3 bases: TGTGCCAGCAGTTTAGCAGGCGGTAATTCACCCCTCCACTTT.

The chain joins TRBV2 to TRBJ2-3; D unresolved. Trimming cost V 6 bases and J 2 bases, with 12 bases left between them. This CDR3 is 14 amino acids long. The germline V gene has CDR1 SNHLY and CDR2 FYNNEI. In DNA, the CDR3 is TGTGCCAGCAGCCGCACAATCTTCACAGATACGCAGTATTTT. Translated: CASSRTIFTDTQYF.

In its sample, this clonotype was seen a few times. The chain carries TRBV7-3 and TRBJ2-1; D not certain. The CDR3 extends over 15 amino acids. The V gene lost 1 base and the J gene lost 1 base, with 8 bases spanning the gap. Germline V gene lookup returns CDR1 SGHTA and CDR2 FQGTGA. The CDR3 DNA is TGTGCCAGCAGCTTAAAGCCTAGGTCCTACAATGAGCAGTTCTTC. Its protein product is CASSLKPRSYNEQFF.

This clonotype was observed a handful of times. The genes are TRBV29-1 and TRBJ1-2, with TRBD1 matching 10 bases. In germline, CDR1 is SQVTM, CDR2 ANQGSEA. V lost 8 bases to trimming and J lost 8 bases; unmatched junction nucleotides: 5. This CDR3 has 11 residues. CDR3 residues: CSTDRGQGYTF. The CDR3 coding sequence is TGCAGCACTGACAGGGGGCAGGGCTACACCTTC. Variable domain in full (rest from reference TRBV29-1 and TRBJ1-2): SAVISQKPSRDICQRGTSLTIQCQVDSQVTMMFWYRQQPGQSLTLIATANQGSEATYESGFVIDKFPISRPNLTFSTLTVSNMSPEDSSIYLCSTDRGQGYTFGSGTRLTVV.

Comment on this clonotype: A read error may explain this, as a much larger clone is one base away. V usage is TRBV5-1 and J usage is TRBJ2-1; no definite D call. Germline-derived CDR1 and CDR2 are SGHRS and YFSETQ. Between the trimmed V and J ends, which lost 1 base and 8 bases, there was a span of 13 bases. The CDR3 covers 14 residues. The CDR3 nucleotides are TGCGCCAGCAGCTTGAGAGACTCTCGGGATGAGCAGTTCTTC. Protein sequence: CASSLRDSRDEQFF.

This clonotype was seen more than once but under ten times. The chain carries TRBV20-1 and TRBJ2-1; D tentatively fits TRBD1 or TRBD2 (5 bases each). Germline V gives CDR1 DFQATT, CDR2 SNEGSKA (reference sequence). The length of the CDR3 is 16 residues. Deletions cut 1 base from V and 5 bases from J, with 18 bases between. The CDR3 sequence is CSARVPNPGPNNEQFF. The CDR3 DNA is TGCAGTGCTAGAGTACCAAACCCGGGACCGAACAATGAGCAGTTCTTC.

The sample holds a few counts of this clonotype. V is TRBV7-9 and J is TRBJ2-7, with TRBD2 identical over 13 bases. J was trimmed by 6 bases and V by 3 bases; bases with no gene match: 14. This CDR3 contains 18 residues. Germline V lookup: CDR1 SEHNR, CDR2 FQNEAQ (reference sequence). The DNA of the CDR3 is TGTGCCAGCAGCTTGTCCCCTTTAGGGGGACTAGCGGGGAGCGAGCAGTACTTC. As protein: CASSLSPLGGLAGSEQYF.

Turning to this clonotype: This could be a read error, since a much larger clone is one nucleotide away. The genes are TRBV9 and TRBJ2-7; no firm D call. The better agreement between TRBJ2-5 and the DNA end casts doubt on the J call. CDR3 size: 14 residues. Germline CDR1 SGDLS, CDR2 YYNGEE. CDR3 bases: TGTGCCAGCAGCGTGGGTGACCTCCAAGGGACCCAGTACTTC. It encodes CASSVGDLQGTQYF.

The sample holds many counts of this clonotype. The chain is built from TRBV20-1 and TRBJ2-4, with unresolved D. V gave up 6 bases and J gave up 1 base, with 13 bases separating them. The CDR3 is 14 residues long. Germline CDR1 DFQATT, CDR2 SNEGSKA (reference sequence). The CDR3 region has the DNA TGCAGTGCGCCCGGAGAGGTCGCCAAAAACATTCAGTACTTC. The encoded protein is CSAPGEVAKNIQYF.

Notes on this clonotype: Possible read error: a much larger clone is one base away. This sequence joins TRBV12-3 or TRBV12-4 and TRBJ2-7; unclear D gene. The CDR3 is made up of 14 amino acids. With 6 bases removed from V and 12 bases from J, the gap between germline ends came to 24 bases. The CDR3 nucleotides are TGTGCCAGCAGCGCCCCGGCAGGTACCTACGAACGGTACTTC. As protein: CASSAPAGTYERYF.

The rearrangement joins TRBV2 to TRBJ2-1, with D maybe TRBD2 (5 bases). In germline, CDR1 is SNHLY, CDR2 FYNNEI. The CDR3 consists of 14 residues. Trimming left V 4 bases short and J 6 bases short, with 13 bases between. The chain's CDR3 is CASSAVLASNEQFF. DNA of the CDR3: TGTGCCAGCAGTGCGGTCCTAGCCAGCAATGAGCAGTTCTTC.

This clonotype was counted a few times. The CDR3 region is CASRIRAGGTQYF. CDR3 DNA sequence: TGTGCCAGCAGAATACGAGCGGGGGGTACGCAGTATTTT. The J gene is TRBJ2-3, the V gene TRBV7-8; 9 nucleotides line up with TRBD2. This CDR3 spans 13 amino acids. The germline V gene encodes CDR1 SGHVS and CDR2 FQNEAQ. Germline trimming cut 6 bases from V and 8 bases from J; bases unmatched to any gene: 6.

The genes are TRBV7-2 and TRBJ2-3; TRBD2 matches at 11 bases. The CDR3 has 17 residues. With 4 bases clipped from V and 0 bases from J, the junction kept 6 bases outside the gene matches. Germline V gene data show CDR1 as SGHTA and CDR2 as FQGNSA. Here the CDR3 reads CASSSSGRHGSTDTQYF. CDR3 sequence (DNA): TGTGCCAGCAGCTCTAGCGGGAGGCACGGGAGCACAGATACGCAGTATTTT. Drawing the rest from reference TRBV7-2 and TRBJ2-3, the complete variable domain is GAGVSQSPSNKVTEKGKDVELRCDPISGHTALYWYRQSLGQGLEFLIYFQGNSAPDKSGLPSDRFSAERTGGSVSTLTIQRTQQEDSAVYLCASSSSGRHGSTDTQYFGPGTRLTVL.

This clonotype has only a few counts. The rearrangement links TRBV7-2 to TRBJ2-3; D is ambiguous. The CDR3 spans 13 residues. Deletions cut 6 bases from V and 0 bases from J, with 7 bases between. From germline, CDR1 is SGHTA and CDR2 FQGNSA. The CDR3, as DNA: TGTGCCAGCAGGCAGACTAGCACAGATACGCAGTATTTT. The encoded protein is CASRQTSTDTQYF.